This T cell receptor (beta chain) was identified during a study of molecular identifiers for immune sequencing clone quantification. The CDR3 totals 18 residues. The germline V gene has CDR1 LGHDT and CDR2 YNNKEL (reference sequence). V trimming: 4 bases; J trimming: 2 bases; junction bases outside the gene matches: 16. TCRdb called the PCR reads again in MiXCR, with one record for every CDR3 protein. The sample has 70,000 to 95,000 distinct CDR3 sequences, roughly 19% seen once. The sequencing sample was made of naive CD8+ T cells from blood, with Jurkat cell RNA spiked in. The subset was: FACS-sorted CD8+CD4-CCR7+CD45RA+ naive T cells. This chain connects TRBV3-1 to TRBJ1-1, with TRBD1 matching 7 bases. This TCR derives from a human donor in good health. Some libraries in this study had Jurkat cell RNA spiked in. CDR3 nucleotides: TGTGCCAGCAGCCCGGGACCCCTAGCCGGGACAGTAAACACTGAAGCTTTCTTT. As protein: CASSPGPLAGTVNTEAFF.